This passage covers 3 T cell receptor beta chains from one sample sequenced in a study of early T cells in non-severe SARS-CoV-2 infection. TCRdb passed the 5' RACE reads through MiXCR, listing each CDR3 protein once. The table lists tens of thousands of distinct CDR3 sequences, more than 8.5% of them singletons. Sequencing was carried out using whole blood. These receptors all come from an adult who was a healthcare worker with PCR-confirmed SARS-CoV-2 infection or an uninfected control (not recorded which).

In regard to this clonotype: The CDR3 end shows no conserved phenylalanine or tryptophan, and so a read error is likely. The DNA is left out, because the CDR3 cannot be placed on it with certainty; the CDR3 is given as TCRdb lists it. The V call is TRBV20-1, the J call TRBJ1-1; TRBD1 was called by the table and not checked on the DNA. CDR1 and CDR2 from the germline V gene are DFQATT and SNEGSKA (reference sequence). The CDR3 numbers 14 amino acids, ends counted. CDR3 loop: CSARARPDSLYSRL.

This clonotype was seen at least ten times. The chain employs TRBV14 and TRBJ1-1; 11 bases align to TRBD1. Germline CDR1 reads SGHDN; CDR2 reads FVKESK. The CDR3 covers 15 residues. J was trimmed by 3 bases and V by 3 bases; bases with no gene match: 3. As DNA, the CDR3 is TGTGCCAGCAGCCACCTGGACAGGGGGCACACTGAAGCTTTCTTT. Encoded protein: CASSHLDRGHTEAFF.

In DNA, the CDR3 is TGTGCCAGCAGCTGGGGGACTAGCGGGGGAGATACGCAGTATTTT. Protein: CASSWGTSGGDTQYF. The V call is TRBV7-3, the J call TRBJ2-3; 14 bases align to TRBD2. Trimming cost V 4 bases and J 5 bases; bases outside gene matches: 2. CDR3 length: 15 amino acids. In germline, CDR1 is SGHTA, CDR2 FQGTGA.